Below, 26 T cell receptor beta chains from the same sample are listed, as sequenced in a study of blood T cell repertoires in COVID-19. The method was immunoSEQ multiplex PCR; TCRdb's version includes in-frame clones alone and lacks a portion of them. The sample holds around 130,000 clones, 84% seen once. Sample: PBMCs or T cells enriched from blood (not recorded which). These receptors were obtained from a woman younger than 30 who had been exposed to COVID-19.

This chain links TRBV18 with TRBJ1-5; the match to TRBD1 covers 8 bases. The CDR3 has 15 residues. Germline CDR1 KGHSH, CDR2 LQKENI. The V and J ends lost 5 bases and 1 base, in that order; junction bases with no gene match: 4. The CDR3: CASSSTGDSNQPQHF. The CDR3 region has the DNA TGTGCCAGCTCATCGACAGGGGACAGCAATCAGCCCCAGCATTTT.

CDR3 residues: CASSPGPVYNSPLHF. For the CDR3, the DNA is TGCGCCAGCAGTCCTGGGCCCGTCTATAATTCACCCCTCCACTTT. V and J are TRBV5-1 and TRBJ1-6, with no clear D. The CDR3 loop spans 15 amino acids. V dropped 5 bases and J dropped 3 bases, with 12 bases sitting between them. In germline, CDR1 is SGHRS, CDR2 YFSETQ.

The chain is built from TRBV20-1 and TRBJ1-1; D is unresolved. V lost 6 bases and J lost 1, with 6 bases in between. Germline CDR1 DFQATT, CDR2 SNEGSKA (reference sequence). This CDR3 has 11 residues. The CDR3 nucleotides read TGCAGTGCAGCGGGGAACACTGAAGCTTTCTTT. Its translation: CSAAGNTEAFF.

The chain employs TRBV4-1 and TRBJ1-1; D ambiguous. Trimming removed 4 bases at V and 8 bases at J, with 11 bases between. Germline V CDR1 and CDR2: MGHRA, YSYEKL. The CDR3 is 12 amino acids. This CDR3 reads CASSPLGREAFF. The CDR3 nucleotides are TGCGCCAGCAGCCCACTAGGCCGCGAAGCTTTCTTT.

This chain links TRBV4-3 with TRBJ2-7; TRBD2 is a possible D gene (6 bases). The germline gives CDR1 LGHNA, CDR2 YSLEER. V gave up 0 bases and J gave up 7 bases, with 13 bases separating them. There are 14 residues in the CDR3. The CDR3, as DNA: TGCGCCAGCAGCCAAGACCGAGGGCGGGGTGAGCAGTACTTC. Protein: CASSQDRGRGEQYF.

This chain connects TRBV13 to TRBJ1-2; D is ambiguous. Looked up from germline, CDR1 is PRHDT and CDR2 is FYEKMQ (reference sequence). The ends were cut back, 5 bases at V and 7 bases at J, with 14 bases in the middle. The length of the CDR3 is 13 residues. The CDR3 DNA sequence: TGTGCCAGCAGCCGACGAGGAAGTTCTGGCTACACCTTC. This gives the protein CASSRRGSSGYTF.

This clone appeared a single time. This rearrangement joins TRBV28 to TRBJ1-1; D is unresolved. The V gene lost 7 bases and the J gene lost 5 bases, with 17 bases spanning the gap. CDR3 length: 14 residues. Germline lookup yields CDR1 MDHEN and CDR2 SYDVKM. In DNA form, the CDR3 reads TGTGCCAGCACCCTGCCAGGAAGTGGAACTGAAGCTTTCTTT. This codes for CASTLPGSGTEAFF.

The chain is built from TRBV6-5 and TRBJ1-1, with D perhaps TRBD1 (5 bases). Trimming took off 6 bases at V and 3 bases at J, with 11 bases between the two ends. The CDR3 runs to 13 residues. CDR1 and CDR2 from the germline V gene are MNHEY and SVGAGI. The CDR3 here is CASRDMLHTEAFF. As DNA, the CDR3 is TGTGCCAGCAGGGACATGTTGCACACTGAAGCTTTCTTT.

The V and J genes are TRBV25-1 and TRBJ1-2; perhaps TRBD1 as D (5 bases). The CDR3 loop spans 13 amino acids. V dropped 2 bases and J dropped 8 bases, with 12 bases sitting between them. CDR1 is MGHDK, CDR2 SYGVNS, per germline. CDR3 residues: CASSEQGLGGYTF. DNA of the CDR3: TGTGCCAGCAGTGAACAGGGTTTAGGAGGCTACACCTTC.

The chain is built from TRBV11-2 and TRBJ2-1; 15 bases are shared with TRBD2. CDR1 is SGHAT, CDR2 FQNNGV, per germline. The V segment lost 5 bases and the J segment 0 bases; nucleotides outside the gene matches: 5. CDR3 length: 18 residues. In nucleotides, the CDR3 is TGTGCCAGCAGCGACCCGGGACTAGCGGGAGGCTCCTACAATGAGCAGTTCTTC. It yields the protein CASSDPGLAGGSYNEQFF.

The chain combines TRBV2 with TRBJ2-7; 8 bases align to TRBD1. V gave up 9 bases and J gave up 5 bases; unmatched junction bases: 9. CDR3 size: 13 residues. Per germline, CDR1 SNHLY and CDR2 FYNNEI. The CDR3 nucleotides read TGTGCCAGTACCAGGACAGGGCTCAACGAGCAGTACTTC. Protein sequence: CASTRTGLNEQYF. The full variable domain, completed using reference TRBV2 and TRBJ2-7, is EPEVTQTPSHQVTQMGQEVILRCVPISNHLYFYWYRQILGQKVEFLVSFYNNEISEKSEIFDDQFSVERPDGSNFTLKIRSTKLEDSAMYFCASTRTGLNEQYFGPGTRLTVT.

The chain combines TRBV10-2 with TRBJ2-7; 7 positions match TRBD2. The CDR3 totals 13 residues. V shed 6 bases, J shed 6 bases, and the junction held 8 bases outside the gene matches. Per germline, CDR1 WSHSY and CDR2 SAAADI. This chain's CDR3 is CASRGGGVSEQYF. The CDR3 DNA reads TGCGCCAGCAGGGGGGGAGGGGTCAGCGAGCAGTACTTC.

The CDR3 loop reads CASSLSGSLHQPQHF. The CDR3 bases are TGTGCCAGCAGTTTATCGGGCAGCCTTCATCAGCCCCAGCATTTT. The chain couples TRBV27 to TRBJ1-5; D is undetermined. Germline CDR1 MNHEY, CDR2 SMNVEV (reference sequence). The V and J ends lost 0 bases and 5 bases respectively, with 11 bases between them. The CDR3 is 15 amino acids.

The V call is TRBV11-2, the J call TRBJ2-7; 9 nucleotides align to TRBD2. This CDR3 is 16 amino acids long. Germline CDR1 SGHAT, CDR2 FQNNGV. With 2 bases clipped from V and 1 base from J, the junction kept 6 bases outside the gene matches. CDR3 in DNA: TGTGCCAGCAGCTTACTCGAGCGGGGGGATTCCTACGAGCAGTACTTC. This sequence encodes CASSLLERGDSYEQYF.

This rearrangement joins TRBV6-5 to TRBJ1-2, with D possibly matching TRBD1 (6 bases). The CDR3 has 14 amino acids. The germline V and J ends were trimmed by 8 bases and 7 bases, with 20 bases remaining between them. CDR1 and CDR2 from the germline V gene are MNHEY and SVGAGI. CDR3 DNA: TGTGCCAGCCGACCCCGGGGAGGGGGGGTTGGCTACACCTTC. Translating gives CASRPRGGGVGYTF.

This clone came up a few times. The chain carries TRBV28 and TRBJ1-6; 7 positions agree with TRBD1. The trim removed 6 bases at V and 3 bases at J, leaving 5 bases unmatched. Germline assignment: CDR1 MDHEN and CDR2 SYDVKM. This CDR3 has 15 amino acids. CDR3 sequence reads: CASSGGQNYNSPLHF. CDR3 coding DNA: TGTGCCAGCAGCGGGGGACAGAACTATAATTCACCCCTCCACTTT.

This sequence joins TRBV6-5 and TRBJ1-2, with 7 bases fitting TRBD1. Germline lookup yields CDR1 MNHEY and CDR2 SVGAGI. Trimming took 0 bases from V and 10 from J; bases not matched to a gene: 8. The CDR3 runs 14 residues. CDR3 sequence reads: CASSYSGQPFYYTF. The CDR3 nucleotides read TGTGCCAGCAGTTACTCGGGACAGCCCTTTTACTACACCTTC.

This chain joins TRBV4-1 and TRBJ1-5; possibly TRBD1 for D (5 bases). CDR1 is MGHRA and CDR2 is YSYEKL in the germline V gene. V shed 1 base and J shed 4 bases, with 14 bases lying between them. This CDR3 has 16 amino acids. This CDR3 is CASSQVGRARNQPQHF. The DNA of the CDR3 is TGCGCCAGCAGCCAAGTTGGCAGGGCACGAAATCAGCCCCAGCATTTT.

The chain links TRBV5-1 to TRBJ2-1, with D tentatively TRBD2 (6 bases). The CDR3 extends over 16 amino acids. Germline V gene data show CDR1 as SGHRS and CDR2 as YFSETQ. Deletions cut 3 bases from V and 8 bases from J, with 21 bases between. The CDR3 loop is CASSSTPGLRSDEQFF. The CDR3 nucleotides are TGCGCCAGCAGCTCGACGCCGGGACTCCGAAGCGATGAGCAGTTCTTC.

The CDR3 is CASSLAIRGVDEKLFF. The DNA for the CDR3 is TGTGCCAGCAGCTTAGCGATAAGGGGTGTCGATGAAAAACTGTTTTTT. V usage is TRBV7-9 and J usage is TRBJ1-4; D may be TRBD1 (5 bases). The length of the CDR3 is 16 residues. Germline lookup yields CDR1 SEHNR and CDR2 FQNEAQ (reference sequence). The V and J ends lost 0 bases and 6 bases respectively, with 14 bases between them.

The rearrangement joins TRBV5-1 to TRBJ2-4; D remains unclear. Trimming removed 5 bases from V and 10 bases from J, with 10 bases in between. This CDR3 is built from 11 residues. Germline V CDR1 and CDR2: SGHRS, YFSETQ. The CDR3 bases are TGCGCCAGCAGTCTCGACAAAATTCAGTACTTC. It is translated as CASSLDKIQYF.

The V and J genes are TRBV5-5 and TRBJ1-1; 9 bases line up with TRBD1. CDR1 is SGHKS and CDR2 is YYEKEE in the germline V gene (reference sequence). V shed 4 bases, J shed 1 base, and the junction held 5 bases outside the gene matches. The CDR3 spans 15 residues. CDR3 region: CASSPWDRENTEAFF. CDR3 bases: TGTGCCAGCAGCCCATGGGACAGGGAGAACACTGAAGCTTTCTTT.

This chain links TRBV5-1 with TRBJ1-2; the D gene is possibly TRBD1 (6 bases). This CDR3 has 15 amino acids. V was cut by 0 bases and J by 3 bases, with 12 bases left in between. Germline assignment: CDR1 SGHRS and CDR2 YFSETQ. Here the CDR3 reads CASSLDSQGHYGYTF. As DNA, the CDR3 is TGCGCCAGCAGCTTGGATTCACAGGGACACTATGGCTACACCTTC.

This clone was seen more than once but under ten times. Other DNA variants within this sample encode the same CDR3. CDR3 protein: CASSLTSGQETQYF. The CDR3 DNA reads TGTGCCAGCTCACTCACTAGCGGCCAAGAGACCCAGTACTTC. This chain connects TRBV18 to TRBJ2-5, with 8 nucleotides matching TRBD2. V gave up 4 bases and J gave up 1 base; unmatched junction bases: 2. Germline assignment: CDR1 KGHSH and CDR2 LQKENI. CDR3 length: 14 residues.

This clone was detected only a few times. This chain links TRBV5-4 with TRBJ2-2, with D possibly TRBD2 on 6 matching bases. Trimming cost V 0 bases and J 3 bases, with 12 bases left between them. The CDR3 consists of 16 residues. Germline values: CDR1 SGHNT, CDR2 YYREEE (reference sequence). CDR3 in amino acids: CASSLGGAGYTGELFF. In DNA, the CDR3 is TGTGCCAGCAGCTTGGGCGGGGCGGGGTACACCGGGGAGCTGTTTTTT.

The chain joins TRBV28 to TRBJ1-1; D call uncertain. CDR1 and CDR2 from the germline V gene are MDHEN and SYDVKM. Trimming cost V 6 bases and J 0 bases, with 14 bases left between them. This CDR3 spans 15 amino acids. The CDR3 bases are TGTGCCAGCAGCCTACAGTCGGAGGTGAACACTGAAGCTTTCTTT. Its translation is CASSLQSEVNTEAFF.